This TCR beta chain was found in a study of blood T cell repertoires in COVID-19. In the study overall: Material from acute and convalescent COVID-19 was sourced from the United States, Italy and Spain. Nucleic acid was either cDNA or gDNA, and it came from T cells, B-cell-depleted T cells, or PBMCs.

The V and J ends lost 4 bases and 7 bases, in that order; junction bases with no gene match: 8. The germline gives CDR1 SNHLY, CDR2 FYNNEI. The CDR3 consists of 14 residues. Study processing details: Nucleated cell counts were estimated from reference gene primer amplification. The data were produced by immunoSEQ multiplex PCR, yet TCRdb's version contains in-frame clones alone and is incomplete. The D gene and trimming were derived from the DNA, and the V and J assignments and clone size from that table. The top ten hold approximately 7.2% of the sample, which has about 240,000 clones, more than 85% seen once.

The source material was peripheral blood. The rearrangement links TRBV2 to TRBJ1-2, with TRBD1 identical over 8 bases. The sequence derives from a woman in her 70s with active or convalescent COVID-19. CDR3 protein: CASSGTGTASGYTF. CDR3 bases: TGTGCCAGCAGTGGGACAGGGACGGCCTCTGGCTACACCTTC.